This TCR beta chain stems from a study of metastatic and nonmetastatic thyroid tumors. About the research overall: Patients with malignant and benign thyroid disease provided blood and tumor or nodule tissue, whose repertoires were compared.

Per germline, CDR1 DFQATT and CDR2 SNEGSKA (reference sequence). CDR3 length: 11 residues. Trimming removed 3 bases from V and 7 bases from J, with 8 bases in between. Original handling: CDR3 was compared across clinicopathological groups, and the resulting differences were used to build a distant-metastasis classifier for papillary thyroid cancer. TCRdb re-analyzed the PCR reads through MiXCR. The V and J calls and clone size are TCRdb's, not the authors'. The sample has 13,000 or so clones; approximately 32% are singletons. Thyroid surgery was performed in patients who had received no treatment beforehand.

The chain recombines TRBV20-1 with TRBJ2-3; perhaps TRBD2 as D (5 bases). The sequencing sample was made of blood. The sequence came from a female donor with papillary thyroid cancer or a benign thyroid nodule (not recorded which). Some clones in this sample may be carry-over from other donors' samples. The CDR3 DNA sequence: TGCAGTGCTAGCGGGGTGAATACGCAGTATTTT. Amino acid sequence: CSASGVNTQYF.